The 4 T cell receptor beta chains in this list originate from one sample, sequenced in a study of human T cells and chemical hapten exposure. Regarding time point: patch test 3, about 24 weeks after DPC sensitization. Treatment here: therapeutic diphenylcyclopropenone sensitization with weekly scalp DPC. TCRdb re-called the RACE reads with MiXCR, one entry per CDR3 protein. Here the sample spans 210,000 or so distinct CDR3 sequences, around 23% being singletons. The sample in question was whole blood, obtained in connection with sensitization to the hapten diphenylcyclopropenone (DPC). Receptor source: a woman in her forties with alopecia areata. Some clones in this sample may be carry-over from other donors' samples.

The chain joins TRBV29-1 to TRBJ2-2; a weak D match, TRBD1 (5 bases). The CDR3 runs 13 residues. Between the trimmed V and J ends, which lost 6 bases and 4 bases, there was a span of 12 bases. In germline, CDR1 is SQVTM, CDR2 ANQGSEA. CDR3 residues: CSVGQDPTGELFF. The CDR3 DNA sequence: TGCAGCGTGGGGCAGGACCCCACCGGGGAGCTGTTTTTT.

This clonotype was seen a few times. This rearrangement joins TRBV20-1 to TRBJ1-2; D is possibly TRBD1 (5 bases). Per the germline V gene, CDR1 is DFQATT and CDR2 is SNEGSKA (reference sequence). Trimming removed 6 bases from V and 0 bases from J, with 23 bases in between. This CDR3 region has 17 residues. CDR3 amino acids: CSAAPGRAEIANYGYTF. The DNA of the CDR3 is TGCAGTGCGGCGCCGGGCAGGGCCGAAATAGCTAACTATGGCTACACCTTC.

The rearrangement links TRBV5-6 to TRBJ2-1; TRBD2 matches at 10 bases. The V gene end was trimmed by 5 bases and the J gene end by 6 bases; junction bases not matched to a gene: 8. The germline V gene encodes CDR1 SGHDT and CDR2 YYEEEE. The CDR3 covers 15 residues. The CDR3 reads CASSLGTSASNEQFF. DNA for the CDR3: TGTGCCAGCAGTTTAGGGACTAGCGCATCCAATGAGCAGTTCTTC. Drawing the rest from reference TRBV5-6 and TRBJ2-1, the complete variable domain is DAGVTQSPTHLIKTRGQQVTLRCSPKSGHDTVSWYQQALGQGPQFIFQYYEEEERQRGNFPDRFSGHQFPNYSSELNVNALLLGDSALYLCASSLGTSASNEQFFGPGTRLTVL.

The CDR3 DNA reads as TGTGCCAGCAGCCCCAGACAGGGTTACAACGAGCAGTACTTC. It yields the protein CASSPRQGYNEQYF. The chain joins TRBV12-3 or TRBV12-4 to TRBJ2-7, with 7 nucleotides matching TRBD1. V shed 6 bases, J shed 5 bases, and the junction held 10 bases outside the gene matches. The CDR3 loop spans 14 amino acids.